This T cell receptor beta chain was captured by sequencing in a study of siplizumab effects on memory and regulatory T cells (dated by TCRdb to between 2018 and 2021). For the wider study: The study looked at the effect of siplizumab, an anti-CD2 antibody, on alloreactive T-cell subsets in allogeneic mixed lymphocyte reactions made from human PBMCs.

TCRbeta CDR3 sequencing was performed on sorted unstimulated T cells and on proliferating T cells recovered from mixed lymphocyte reactions. Fresh whole blood from around 11 HLA-typed healthy donors was used to isolate PBMCs. To map where alloreactive clones came from, unstimulated CD4+ non-regulatory T cells were FACS-sorted. Here is what the overall study found, with its caveats: Unstimulated naive T cells appeared more diverse than memory T cells, and naive cells seemed to contribute substantially to the alloresponse. No functional confirmation was obtained for the suppressive function of proliferating Tregs from siplizumab cultures. The cumulative frequency of alloreactive sequences that could be traced back to unstimulated CD4+ memory T cells was significantly reduced by siplizumab. Of the alloreactive CD4+ clones that could be mapped, the Treg-derived share averaged about 63% with siplizumab compared with around 25% in control reactions. About 75-97% of proliferating CD4+ or CD8+ clones could not be given a naive or memory phenotype. Because sequences at frequencies below about 10^-5 were poorly captured, only a minor fraction of alloreactive clones could be mapped back to unstimulated subsets.

A remark on this clone: Its antigen is currently not known. Base-call qualities are not available, and no considerably larger clone is one nucleotide away.

Libraries were prepared through the immunoSEQ multiplex PCR assay. About 9.9 x 10^4 TCR templates per sample were assayed by the deep sequencing platform. Genomic DNA extracted from sorted T cells was the material used for TCRbeta CDR3 sequencing. As for how the authors treated the data: The R programming language was used for clonal analysis of TCRbeta CDR3 data. Unstimulated samples were compared with post-reaction CFSE-low samples to define alloreactive CD4+ and CD8+ clones. Regulatory or non-regulatory origin of alloreactive CD4+ clones was assigned by matching sequences to the sorted unstimulated Treg and non-Treg repertoires. TCRdb mirrors the immuneACCESS table, restricted to in-frame sequences. Some clones are absent from its copies; in checked studies, under half trace to an unresolved V gene, and the reason for the others is unknown. V and J calls plus clone size are reproduced from that table; the DNA served to infer D and trimming. The sample table lists 95,000 to 100,000 clones, about nine tenths of them with a count of one. The top ten clonotypes cover about 12% of the sample.

The CDR3 spans 15 residues, from the cysteine through the phenylalanine. This entry keeps only the CDR3 DNA: 45 bases, framed from base 1. CDR1 and CDR2 are drawn from the germline V gene: SGHTS, YDEGEE. Trimming leaves V shorter by 4 bases and J shorter by 0 bases, with the junction holding 6 bases beyond the gene matches. The sample comprised non-Treg CD4+ T cells sorted from blood. This specimen's cell subset or site label, per the study, means: FACS-sorted unstimulated CD4+ non-regulatory T cells. This chain is built from TRBV5-8 and TRBJ1-1, and 7 junctional nucleotides match TRBD1. The clonotype originates from a human donor in good health. The CDR3: CASSRQGGMNTEAFF. The nucleotide sequence reads TGTGCCAGCAGCCGACAGGGAGGGATGAACACTGAAGCTTTCTTT.